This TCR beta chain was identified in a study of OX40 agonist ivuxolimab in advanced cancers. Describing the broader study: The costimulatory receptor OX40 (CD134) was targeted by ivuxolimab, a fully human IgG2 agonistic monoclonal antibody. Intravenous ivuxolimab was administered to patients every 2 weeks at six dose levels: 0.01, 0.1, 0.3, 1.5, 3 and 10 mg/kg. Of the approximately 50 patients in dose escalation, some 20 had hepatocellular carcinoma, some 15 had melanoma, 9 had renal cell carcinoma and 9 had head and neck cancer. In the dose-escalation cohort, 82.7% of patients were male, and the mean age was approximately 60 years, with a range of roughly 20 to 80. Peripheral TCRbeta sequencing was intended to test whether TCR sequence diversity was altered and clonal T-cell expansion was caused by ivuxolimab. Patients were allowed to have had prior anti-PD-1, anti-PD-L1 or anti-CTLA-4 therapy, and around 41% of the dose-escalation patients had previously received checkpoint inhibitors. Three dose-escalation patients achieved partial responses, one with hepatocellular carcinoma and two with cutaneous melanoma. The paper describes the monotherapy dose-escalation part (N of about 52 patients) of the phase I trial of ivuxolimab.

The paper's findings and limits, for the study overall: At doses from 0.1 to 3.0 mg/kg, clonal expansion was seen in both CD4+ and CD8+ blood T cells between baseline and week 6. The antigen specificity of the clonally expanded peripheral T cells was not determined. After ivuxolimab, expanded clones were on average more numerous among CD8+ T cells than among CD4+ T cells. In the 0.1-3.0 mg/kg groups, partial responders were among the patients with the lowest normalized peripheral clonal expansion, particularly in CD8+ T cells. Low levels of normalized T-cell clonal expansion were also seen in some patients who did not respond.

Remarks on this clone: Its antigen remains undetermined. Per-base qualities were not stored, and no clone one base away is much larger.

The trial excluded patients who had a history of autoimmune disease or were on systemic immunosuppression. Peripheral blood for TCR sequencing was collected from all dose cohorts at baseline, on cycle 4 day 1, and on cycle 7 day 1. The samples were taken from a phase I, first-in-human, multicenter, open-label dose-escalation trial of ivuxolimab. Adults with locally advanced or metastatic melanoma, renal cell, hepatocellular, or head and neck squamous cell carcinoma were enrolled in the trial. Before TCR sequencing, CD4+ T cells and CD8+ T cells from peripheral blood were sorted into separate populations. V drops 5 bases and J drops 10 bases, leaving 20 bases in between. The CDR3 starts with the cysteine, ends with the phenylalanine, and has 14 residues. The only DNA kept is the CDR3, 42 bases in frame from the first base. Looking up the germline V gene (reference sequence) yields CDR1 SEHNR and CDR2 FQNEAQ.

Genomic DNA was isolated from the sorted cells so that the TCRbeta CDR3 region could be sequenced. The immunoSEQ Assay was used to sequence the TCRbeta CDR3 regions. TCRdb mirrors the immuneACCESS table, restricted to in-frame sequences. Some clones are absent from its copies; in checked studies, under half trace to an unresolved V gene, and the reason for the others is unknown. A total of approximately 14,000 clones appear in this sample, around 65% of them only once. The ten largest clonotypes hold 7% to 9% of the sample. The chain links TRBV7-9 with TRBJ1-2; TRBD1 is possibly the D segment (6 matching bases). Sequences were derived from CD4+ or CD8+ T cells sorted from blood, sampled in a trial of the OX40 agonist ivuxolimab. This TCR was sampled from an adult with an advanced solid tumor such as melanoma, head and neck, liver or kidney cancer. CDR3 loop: CASSHGGGIPDYTF. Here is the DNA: TGTGCCAGCAGCCACGGAGGGGGAATTCCTGACTACACCTTC.